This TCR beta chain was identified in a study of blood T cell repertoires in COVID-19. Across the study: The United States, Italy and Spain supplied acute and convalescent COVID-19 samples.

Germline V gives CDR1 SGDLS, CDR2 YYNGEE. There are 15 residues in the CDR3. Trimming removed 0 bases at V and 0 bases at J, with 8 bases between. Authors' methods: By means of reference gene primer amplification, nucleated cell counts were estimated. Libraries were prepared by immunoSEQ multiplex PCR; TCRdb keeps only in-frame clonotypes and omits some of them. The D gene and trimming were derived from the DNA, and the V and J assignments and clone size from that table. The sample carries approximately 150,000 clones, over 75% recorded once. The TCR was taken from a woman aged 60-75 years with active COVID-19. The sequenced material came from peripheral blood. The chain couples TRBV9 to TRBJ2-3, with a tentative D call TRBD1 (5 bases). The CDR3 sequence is CASSVAGLSTDTQYF. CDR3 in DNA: TGTGCCAGCAGCGTAGCAGGGCTGAGCACAGATACGCAGTATTTT.